This T cell receptor (beta chain) was identified in a study of T cell responses to AZD1222 COVID-19 vaccine. Germline V gene lookup returns CDR1 SGHTS and CDR2 YDEGEE. After removal of 2 bases from V and 4 bases from J, the junction contained 8 bases not matched to a gene. The length of the CDR3 is 15 residues. TCRdb's table, derived via immunoSEQ multiplex PCR, lists solely in-frame clones and lacks some. The data hold some 84,000 clones, with approximately 88% observed a single time. This clonotype originated in an adult in good health. The input for sequencing was peripheral blood, taken on day 0 of AZD1222 vaccination. V and J are TRBV5-8 and TRBJ1-2, with 7 positions matching TRBD1. CDR3 in amino acids: CASSFRDSGGYGYTF. As DNA, the CDR3 is TGTGCCAGCAGCTTCCGGGACAGCGGAGGCTATGGCTACACCTTC.